The next 30 T cell receptor beta chains were all read from a single sample in a study of T cell responses to AZD1222 COVID-19 vaccine. Profiling relied on immunoSEQ multiplex PCR, and the TCRdb table lists in-frame clones only, not all of them. The sample has 140,000 to 150,000 clones, 92% seen once. This material consisted of peripheral blood, taken 28 days after the second AZD1222 dose. All receptors come from an adult who received the AZD1222 COVID-19 vaccine.

V and J are TRBV11-2 and TRBJ1-4, with a possible D match to TRBD1 (5 bases). Trimming took off 5 bases at V and 8 bases at J, with 18 bases between the two ends. The length of the CDR3 is 15 residues. Germline-derived CDR1 and CDR2 are SGHAT and FQNNGV. CDR3 nucleotide sequence: TGTGCCAGCAGCCCCCCGGGACCTCTGAGGGAAAAACTGTTTTTT. It codes for CASSPPGPLREKLFF.

The chain employs TRBV21-1 and TRBJ1-5; the D segment call TRBD1 is taken from the table without a DNA check. TRBV21-1 is designated a pseudogene. This CDR3 is 13 amino acids long. CDR3 in DNA: TGTGCCAGCAGCAACACAGGGATTCAGCCCCAGCATTTT. This codes for CASSNTGIQPQHF.

V usage is TRBV18 and J usage is TRBJ2-3, with D tentatively TRBD1 or TRBD2 (7 bases each). The CDR3 has 17 amino acids. V was shortened by 2 bases and J by 5 bases, with 20 bases between the two germline ends. Germline-derived CDR1 and CDR2 are KGHSH and LQKENI. DNA for the CDR3: TGTGCCAGCTCACCAGAACCCCAGGGGGGGGCGAAAGATACGCAGTATTTT. Translated, it gives CASSPEPQGGAKDTQYF. The full variable domain, with the rest looked up from reference TRBV18 and TRBJ2-3, is NAGVMQNPRHLVRRRGQEARLRCSPMKGHSHVYWYRQLPEEGLKFMVYLQKENIIDESGMPKERFSAEFPKEGPSILRIQQVVRGDSAAYFCASSPEPQGGAKDTQYFGPGTRLTVL.

V and J are TRBV11-2 and TRBJ1-4; D unresolved. Germline values: CDR1 SGHAT, CDR2 FQNNGV. The CDR3 extends over 17 amino acids. Trimming stripped 2 bases from V and 10 bases from J, with 23 bases between. The CDR3 bases are TGTGCCAGCAGCTTAAATTCTTGGAACAAGGCCACGGGAAAACTGTTTTTT. Translation: CASSLNSWNKATGKLFF.

The rearrangement uses TRBV11-2 and TRBJ1-5; unclear D gene. V lost 0 bases and J 3 bases, leaving 9 bases between the germline ends. CDR1 SGHAT and CDR2 FQNNGV come from the germline V gene. The CDR3 length is 15 residues. Here the CDR3 reads CASSLEAGINQPQHF. Written as DNA, the CDR3 is TGTGCCAGCAGCTTAGAGGCTGGAATCAATCAGCCCCAGCATTTT. Supplemented by reference TRBV11-2 and TRBJ1-5, the full variable domain reads EAGVAQSPRYKIIEKRQSVAFWCNPISGHATLYWYQQILGQGPKLLIQFQNNGVVDDSQLPKDRFSAERLKGVDSTLKIQPAKLEDSAVYLCASSLEAGINQPQHFGDGTRLSIL.

The chain uses TRBV7-2 and TRBJ1-3; D unclear. CDR1 and CDR2 (germline): SGHTA, FQGNSA. The CDR3 consists of 14 residues. The V end was cut by 3 bases, the J end by 1 base, with 7 bases between. The CDR3 sequence: CASSFSSSGNTIYF. The DNA of the CDR3 is TGTGCCAGCAGCTTCAGTTCGTCTGGAAACACCATATATTTT.

This chain links TRBV28 with TRBJ2-3, with 8 bases identical to TRBD2. V lost 6 bases to trimming and J lost 3 bases; unmatched junction nucleotides: 5. This CDR3 region has 14 residues. The V gene's germline CDR1 is MDHEN and CDR2 SYDVKM. The CDR3: CASRPSGRTDTQYF. The CDR3 nucleotides are TGTGCCAGCAGGCCAAGCGGGAGAACAGATACGCAGTATTTT.

For the CDR3, the DNA is TGCAGCGGGAAGAGACAGAACACTGAAGCTTTCTTT. Translation gives CSGKRQNTEAFF. J is TRBJ1-1 and V is TRBV29-1; D is uncertain. Germline V gives CDR1 SQVTM, CDR2 ANQGSEA. The V gene lost 7 bases and the J gene lost 1 base, with 10 bases spanning the gap. The CDR3 length is 12 residues.

This sequence joins TRBV6-5 and TRBJ1-5, with TRBD1 as a possible D gene (6 bases). Germline values: CDR1 MNHEY, CDR2 SVGAGI. The CDR3 is 13 amino acids. V lost 6 bases and J lost 5, with 11 bases in between. CDR3 DNA: TGTGCCAGCAGACAGGCAGGGGATCAGCCCCAGCATTTT. The encoded protein is CASRQAGDQPQHF.

The gene calls are TRBV12-2 and TRBJ2-6; the table gives TRBD2 as D, unverified against the DNA. TRBV12-2 is labeled a pseudogene. CDR3 size: 17 residues. CDR3 nucleotides: TGTGCAAGTCGTTCGGGAGGATGTCGTGATGGGGCCAACGTCCTGACTTTC. Its translation is CASRSGGCRDGANVLTF.

This sequence joins TRBV7-9 and TRBJ2-2; 10 nucleotides agree with TRBD2. Germline values: CDR1 SEHNR, CDR2 FQNEAQ (reference sequence). The CDR3 extends over 17 amino acids. The trim removed 6 bases at V and 1 base at J, leaving 8 bases unmatched. The CDR3 here is CASRPTLAGRNTGELFF. The CDR3 bases are TGTGCCAGCAGACCAACACTAGCGGGGCGGAACACCGGGGAGCTGTTTTTT.

In its sample, this clone was seen once. The rearrangement joins TRBV18 to TRBJ2-1; D perhaps matches TRBD2 (6 bases). The CDR3 is 20 residues long. V lost 6 bases and J lost 0, with 27 bases in between. Germline loops: CDR1 KGHSH, CDR2 LQKENI. CDR3 amino acids: CASSLNGGYGVLSSYNEQFF. In nucleotides, the CDR3 is TGTGCCAGCTCCCTCAATGGGGGGTATGGGGTCCTAAGCTCCTACAATGAGCAGTTCTTC.

This chain uses TRBV7-2 with TRBJ2-2; D call uncertain. The CDR3 loop spans 17 amino acids. The V gene lost 5 bases and the J gene lost 0 bases, with 16 bases spanning the gap. From germline, CDR1 is SGHTA and CDR2 FQGNSA. The CDR3 spells CASSHVWPFANTGELFF. The DNA for the CDR3 is TGTGCCAGCAGCCACGTCTGGCCGTTCGCGAACACCGGGGAGCTGTTTTTT.

The V gene is TRBV3-1 (or the pseudogene TRBV3-2), the J gene TRBJ2-5; TRBD2 might be the D (5 bases). Trimming took off 1 base at V and 5 bases at J, with 14 bases between the two ends. Per germline, CDR1 LGHDT and CDR2 YNNKEL (reference sequence). The CDR3 consists of 15 residues. CDR3 sequence (DNA): TGTGCCAGCAGCCAAGGGAAGGGTCGGAGGGAGACCCAGTACTTC. It codes for CASSQGKGRRETQYF.

The chain links TRBV27 to TRBJ2-7; a weak D match, TRBD2 (5 bases). V dropped 10 bases and J dropped 0 bases, with 10 bases sitting between them. CDR1 and CDR2 (germline): MNHEY, SMNVEV (reference sequence). This CDR3 region has 12 residues. CDR3 in DNA: TGTGCCACCGGACTCCGCTCCTACGAGCAGTACTTC. Its protein is CATGLRSYEQYF.

The chain is built from TRBV5-5 and TRBJ2-7, with 8 bases identical to TRBD1. The CDR3 runs to 13 residues. Germline CDR1 SGHKS, CDR2 YYEKEE (reference sequence). Trimming at V came to 4 bases and at J to 5 bases, leaving 5 bases not matched to a gene. CDR3 in amino acids: CASSPDRENEQYF. The CDR3 DNA reads as TGTGCCAGCAGCCCGGACAGGGAAAACGAGCAGTACTTC.

V is TRBV2 and J is TRBJ2-4; no clear D. The germline V and J ends were trimmed by 7 bases and 0 bases, with 13 bases remaining between them. There are 15 residues in the CDR3. Germline CDR1 reads SNHLY; CDR2 reads FYNNEI. This CDR3 is CASKSDNIAKNIQYF. For the CDR3, the DNA is TGTGCCAGCAAGTCCGATAATATAGCCAAAAACATTCAGTACTTC.

This chain links TRBV23-1 with TRBJ1-3; D is uncertain. TRBV23-1 is an ORF, and what it does is uncertain. This CDR3 has 16 residues. Trimming left V 8 bases short and J 8 bases short, with 25 bases between. CDR3: CASALGSGERRDTIYF. Written as DNA, the CDR3 is TGCGCCAGCGCACTCGGGTCTGGGGAGCGGCGCGACACCATATATTTT.

The J gene is TRBJ1-2, the V gene TRBV25-1; weak D call: TRBD1 (5 bases). Trimming shortened V by 4 bases and J by 4 bases, and 13 bases separated the two germline ends. Per germline, CDR1 MGHDK and CDR2 SYGVNS. The CDR3 sequence is 14 residues long. CDR3 loop: CASSAGAQSYGYTF. CDR3 sequence (DNA): TGTGCCAGCAGTGCCGGGGCGCAAAGCTATGGCTACACCTTC.

The rearrangement links TRBV28 to TRBJ2-1, with 8 positions matching TRBD2. The CDR3 has 15 residues. Trimming cost V 6 bases and J 6 bases; bases outside gene matches: 10. Germline-derived CDR1 and CDR2 are MDHEN and SYDVKM. CDR3 protein: CASSTPGLGRNEQFF. The CDR3 DNA reads TGTGCCAGCAGCACCCCGGGACTAGGTCGCAATGAGCAGTTCTTC.

The chain carries TRBV29-1 and TRBJ2-1, with TRBD2 identical over 11 bases. The CDR3 runs 14 residues. Germline-derived CDR1 and CDR2 are SQVTM and ANQGSEA. The trim removed 7 bases at V and 1 base at J, leaving 3 bases unmatched. Here the CDR3 DNA reads TGCAGCGGGCGGACTAGCGGGTCCTACAATGAGCAGTTCTTC. Translated, it gives CSGRTSGSYNEQFF.

The chain employs TRBV7-3 and TRBJ2-3; TRBD2 matches at 13 bases. Germline V gives CDR1 SGHTA, CDR2 FQGTGA. The length of the CDR3 is 16 residues. The V segment lost 6 bases and the J segment 5 bases; nucleotides outside the gene matches: 8. The CDR3 DNA reads as TGTGCCAGCAGTTCTGGACTAGCGGGAGATGTAGATACGCAGTATTTT. Translation gives CASSSGLAGDVDTQYF.

The chain links TRBV11-2 to TRBJ1-2; D uncertain. The CDR3 loop spans 14 amino acids. With 5 bases removed from V and 3 bases from J, the gap between germline ends came to 13 bases. Germline V gives CDR1 SGHAT, CDR2 FQNNGV. The CDR3 is CASSLARGDYGYTF. The CDR3 nucleotides are TGTGCCAGCAGCCTCGCCAGAGGAGACTATGGCTACACCTTC.

The V and J genes are TRBV18 and TRBJ2-3, with TRBD2 identical over 10 bases. The V gene end was trimmed by 2 bases and the J gene end by 2 bases; junction bases not matched to a gene: 10. CDR3 length equals 18 residues. Per germline, CDR1 KGHSH and CDR2 LQKENI. CDR3 DNA sequence: TGTGCCAGCTCACCATCGCTAGCGGGAGCGGGGGTCACAGATACGCAGTATTTT. Its protein is CASSPSLAGAGVTDTQYF. Full variable domain (rest looked up from reference TRBV18 and TRBJ2-3): NAGVMQNPRHLVRRRGQEARLRCSPMKGHSHVYWYRQLPEEGLKFMVYLQKENIIDESGMPKERFSAEFPKEGPSILRIQQVVRGDSAAYFCASSPSLAGAGVTDTQYFGPGTRLTVL.

V is TRBV29-1 and J is TRBJ1-5; perhaps TRBD1 as D (6 bases). Germline lookup yields CDR1 SQVTM and CDR2 ANQGSEA. This CDR3 spans 12 amino acids. With 7 bases removed from V and 9 bases from J, the gap between germline ends came to 16 bases. The CDR3 DNA follows: TGCAGCGCCAGGACAGACTTGGGGCCCCAGCATTTT. The encoded protein is CSARTDLGPQHF.

V is TRBV7-6 and J is TRBJ1-4; 10 bases map to TRBD1. Losses at the gene ends were 2 bases for V and 8 bases for J; bases not matched to a gene: 5. The germline V gene has CDR1 SGHVS and CDR2 FNYEAQ. This CDR3 comprises 15 residues. CDR3 nucleotide sequence: TGTGCCAGCAGCTTATCCCGGGACAGGGGAGAAAAACTGTTTTTT. It translates to CASSLSRDRGEKLFF.

The rearrangement uses TRBV5-6 and TRBJ2-1, with 10 positions matching TRBD1. From germline, CDR1 is SGHDT and CDR2 YYEEEE. This CDR3 is 16 amino acids long. Trimming took 0 bases from V and 5 from J; bases not matched to a gene: 5. DNA for the CDR3: TGTGCCAGCAGCTTGGCCGACAGGGGGCTAAACAATGAGCAGTTCTTC. It is translated as CASSLADRGLNNEQFF.

This clone was seen only once. The CDR3 DNA follows: TGTGCCAGTAGTTTGGGACTAGCCGAAACCGGGGAGCTGTTTTTT. Its translation: CASSLGLAETGELFF. The chain has TRBV19 and TRBJ2-2; 9 bases match TRBD2. Germline trimming cut 5 bases from V and 5 bases from J; bases unmatched to any gene: 6. The CDR3 is 15 residues long. Germline lookup yields CDR1 LNHDA and CDR2 SQIVND (reference sequence).

This clone appeared once. This chain uses TRBV30 with TRBJ1-2, with 7 bases aligning to TRBD1. The CDR3 length is 12 residues. Germline V gives CDR1 GTSNPN, CDR2 SVGIG (reference sequence). V shed 5 bases and J 3 bases; nucleotides not matched to a gene: 3. The DNA of the CDR3 is TGTGCCTGGTTCAGGGGGGACTATGGCTACACCTTC. The encoded protein is CAWFRGDYGYTF. The entire variable domain, with the rest obtained from reference TRBV30 and TRBJ1-2, is as follows: SQTIHQWPATLVQPVGSPLSLECTVEGTSNPNLYWYRQAAGRGLQLLFYSVGIGQISSEVPQNLSASRPQDRQFILSSKKLLLSDSGFYLCAWFRGDYGYTFGSGTRLTVV.

The rearrangement links TRBV9 to TRBJ2-1; 7 nucleotides agree with TRBD1. V lost 3 bases, J lost 7 bases, and 7 bases stayed unmatched. The CDR3 totals 14 residues. Germline V gene sequence: CDR1 SGDLS, CDR2 YYNGEE. The DNA of the CDR3 is TGTGCCAGCAGCGGGGACAGTCTGTCTAATGAGCAGTTCTTC. Residues: CASSGDSLSNEQFF.